Below, 17 T cell receptor beta chains from the same sample are listed, as sequenced in a study of cytomegalovirus exposure and HLA in healthy donors. PCR amplification relied on 60 Vbeta primers (plus 13 Jbeta primers). Produced via immunoSEQ multiplex PCR; TCRdb's table is partial and in-frame only. The sample yields roughly 120,000 clones, about 80% seen once. Material: PBMCs. Receptors were obtained from a woman aged 40 to 55 in good health and CMV-seropositive.

The gene calls are TRBV6-1 and TRBJ1-6, with TRBD1 as a possible D gene (5 bases). The CDR3 runs to 15 residues. Trimming removed 10 bases at V and 10 bases at J, with 23 bases between. The germline gives CDR1 MNHNS, CDR2 SASEGT. The CDR3 here is CAIRGTHDITSPLHF. In DNA form, the CDR3 reads TGTGCCATCAGAGGGACTCACGACATAACCTCACCCCTCCACTTT.

The chain couples TRBV11-2 to TRBJ1-2; D is unclear. The CDR3 totals 12 residues. Germline values: CDR1 SGHAT, CDR2 FQNNGV. Trimming stripped 1 base from V and 8 bases from J, with 8 bases between. CDR3 loop: CASSLASEGYTF. In DNA, the CDR3 is TGTGCCAGCAGCTTAGCGTCGGAGGGCTACACCTTC.

This clone was seen more than once but under ten times. The chain has TRBV7-9 and TRBJ1-4; TRBD1 agrees at 7 bases. This CDR3 has 15 amino acids. The V and J ends lost 5 bases and 1 base, in that order; junction bases with no gene match: 4. Germline V gene sequence: CDR1 SEHNR, CDR2 FQNEAQ (reference sequence). In DNA, the CDR3 is TGTGCCAGCAGCGTGGACAGGATAACTAATGAAAAACTGTTTTTT. Translating it yields CASSVDRITNEKLFF.

The chain has TRBV5-1 and TRBJ2-7, with D possibly TRBD1 on 6 matching bases. The CDR3 length is 11 residues. Trimming left V 3 bases short and J 5 bases short, with 6 bases between. The germline CDR1 and CDR2 sequences are SGHRS and YFSETQ. CDR3 nucleotides: TGCGCCAGCAGCTACAGGGACGAGCAGTACTTC. It is translated as CASSYRDEQYF.

This clone was counted between two and nine times. The chain joins TRBV7-9 to TRBJ2-5; D is ambiguous. The CDR3 consists of 15 residues. The germline V and J ends were trimmed by 5 bases and 2 bases, with 15 bases remaining between them. Looked up from germline, CDR1 is SEHNR and CDR2 is FQNEAQ (reference sequence). CDR3 loop: CASSPYPASQETQYF. Written as DNA, the CDR3 is TGTGCCAGCAGCCCTTATCCGGCTAGTCAAGAGACCCAGTACTTC.

This chain links TRBV19 with TRBJ1-5; TRBD1 agrees at 9 bases. Germline CDR1 LNHDA, CDR2 SQIVND (reference sequence). The CDR3 consists of 15 residues. V lost 7 bases and J lost 7; bases outside the gene matches: 11. CDR3 DNA: TGTGCCAGTAAAAGGGACAGGGAAAATGTCCAGCCCCAGCATTTT. Encoded protein: CASKRDRENVQPQHF.

The chain is built from TRBV4-2 and TRBJ1-6, with 9 bases that match TRBD1. J was trimmed by 5 bases and V by 1 base; bases with no gene match: 0. The CDR3 totals 15 residues. Germline assignment: CDR1 LGHNA and CDR2 YNFKEQ. The CDR3 DNA follows: TGTGCCAGCAGCCAAGGGACAGGGGATAATTCACCCCTCCACTTT. Protein: CASSQGTGDNSPLHF.

The chain uses TRBV27 and TRBJ2-1; 8 nucleotides line up with TRBD2. V lost 1 base and J lost 2; bases outside the gene matches: 13. The V gene's germline CDR1 is MNHEY and CDR2 SMNVEV (reference sequence). The CDR3 sequence is 19 residues long. CDR3 DNA sequence: TGTGCCAGCAGTTTATTCCTAGCGGGCGGCCGGGGGGCCTACAATGAGCAGTTCTTC. This codes for CASSLFLAGGRGAYNEQFF.

The chain employs TRBV11-1 and TRBJ1-1, with D perhaps matching TRBD1 (5 bases). Germline V gene lookup returns CDR1 SGHAT and CDR2 FQDESV (reference sequence). V was cut by 7 bases and J by 4 bases, with 19 bases left in between. The CDR3 spans 15 residues. The CDR3 DNA sequence: TGTGCCAGCAAAAAAAGGGGTTGGGGAAGCACTGAAGCTTTCTTT. Amino acid sequence: CASKKRGWGSTEAFF.

This sequence joins TRBV7-9 and TRBJ1-1; D is unresolved. The CDR3 runs 12 residues. From germline, CDR1 is SEHNR and CDR2 FQNEAQ (reference sequence). V lost 3 bases and J 4 bases, leaving 6 bases between the germline ends. The CDR3 DNA is TGTGCCAGCAGCTTTGGGCCCACTGAAGCTTTCTTT. Translating gives CASSFGPTEAFF. Supplemented by reference TRBV7-9 and TRBJ1-1, the full variable domain reads DTGVSQNPRHKITKRGQNVTFRCDPISEHNRLYWYRQTLGQGPEFLTYFQNEAQLEKSRLLSDRFSAERPKGSFSTLEIQRTEQGDSAMYLCASSFGPTEAFFGQGTRLTVV.

This chain's CDR3 is CASSTGLASYEQYF. CDR3 bases: TGTGCCAGCAGTACCGGACTAGCATCCTACGAGCAGTACTTC. This chain connects TRBV6-1 to TRBJ2-7; 8 bases line up with TRBD2. CDR1 MNHNS and CDR2 SASEGT come from the germline V gene. The CDR3 loop spans 14 amino acids. V lost 5 bases and J lost 1; bases outside the gene matches: 4.

This clone occurred once. This chain uses TRBV6-6 with TRBJ2-1; TRBD2 is a possible D gene (7 bases). Germline CDR1 MNHNY, CDR2 SVGAGI (reference sequence). This CDR3 spans 15 amino acids. V lost 6 bases and J lost 4, with 16 bases in between. The CDR3 loop reads CASSLLGGPYNEQFF. CDR3 DNA sequence: TGTGCCAGCAGCCTCTTGGGGGGGCCTTACAATGAGCAGTTCTTC.

This clone appeared a single time. The chain joins TRBV4-1 to TRBJ2-5; perhaps TRBD2 as D (6 bases). The closer fit of TRBJ2-7 to the DNA end suggests the J call may be wrong. From germline, CDR1 is MGHRA and CDR2 YSYEKL. There are 15 residues in the CDR3. The CDR3: CASSPSGQVSYEQYF. The CDR3 nucleotides read TGCGCCAGCAGCCCCAGCGGGCAGGTCTCCTACGAGCAGTACTTC.

The rearrangement links TRBV5-1 to TRBJ2-7; D might be TRBD2 (6 bases). V lost 0 bases, J lost 6 bases, and 10 bases lay in between. Looked up from germline, CDR1 is SGHRS and CDR2 is YFSETQ. The CDR3 totals 13 residues. This CDR3 reads CASSLVIGGEQYF. As DNA, the CDR3 is TGCGCCAGCAGCTTGGTGATCGGGGGCGAGCAGTACTTC.

This clone was observed a single time. This rearrangement joins TRBV25-1 to TRBJ2-1; 9 nucleotides match TRBD1. The CDR3 runs to 17 residues. V lost 1 base, J lost 7 bases, and 11 bases stayed unmatched. Germline assignment: CDR1 MGHDK and CDR2 SYGVNS. CDR3 protein: CASSESSGTGRVNEQFF. The CDR3 DNA sequence: TGTGCCAGCAGTGAATCGTCCGGGACAGGGCGGGTGAATGAGCAGTTCTTC.

The chain is built from TRBV5-1 and TRBJ2-4, with 8 bases that match TRBD2. The CDR3 has 14 amino acids. Germline V gene data show CDR1 as SGHRS and CDR2 as YFSETQ. V lost 4 bases and J lost 8; bases outside the gene matches: 8. In DNA, the CDR3 is TGCGCCAGCAGCCCCAGGACTAGCAACGACATTCAGTACTTC. Translated, it gives CASSPRTSNDIQYF.

This rearrangement joins TRBV5-4 to TRBJ1-2, with 10 bases lining up with TRBD1. There are 15 residues in the CDR3. Germline V gene sequence: CDR1 SGHNT, CDR2 YYREEE (reference sequence). Trimming took 4 bases from V and 3 from J; bases not matched to a gene: 6. The CDR3 DNA reads TGTGCCAGCAGCGTCGGGACAGGGGTAGACTATGGCTACACCTTC. This sequence encodes CASSVGTGVDYGYTF. Supplemented by reference TRBV5-4 and TRBJ1-2, the full variable domain reads ETGVTQSPTHLIKTRGQQVTLRCSSQSGHNTVSWYQQALGQGPQFIFQYYREEENGRGNFPPRFSGLQFPNYSSELNVNALELDDSALYLCASSVGTGVDYGYTFGSGTRLTVV.